The 19 T cell receptor beta chains reported below all come from one sample, sequenced in a study of identical twins. MiXCR was run by TCRdb on the 5' RACE reads, yielding one entry per CDR3 protein. The repertoire holds approximately 630,000 distinct CDR3 sequences, less than 9% seen once, with about 1.6% in the top ten. This sample also belongs to another study, concerning yellow fever vaccine responses in identical twins.

The specimen sequenced was PBMCs. The receptors here all came from a woman in her late teens or twenties in good health.

The rearrangement joins TRBV20-1 to TRBJ2-1; D ambiguous. The germline V gene has CDR1 DFQATT and CDR2 SNEGSKA (reference sequence). V was clipped by 0 bases and J by 8 bases, with 8 bases between them. CDR3 size: 12 residues. Here the CDR3 reads CSARDLDDEQFF. The CDR3 DNA reads as TGCAGTGCTAGAGATCTCGACGATGAGCAGTTCTTC.

This clonotype was recorded many times. The chain carries TRBV5-1 and TRBJ1-5, with D perhaps TRBD1 (5 bases). The CDR3 runs 15 residues. Looked up from germline, CDR1 is SGHRS and CDR2 is YFSETQ. Trimming took off 5 bases at V and 6 bases at J, with 18 bases between the two ends. The CDR3 nucleotides read TGCGCCAGCAGACTCGGGACCGGAGGTGGTCAGCCCCAGCATTTT. Encoded protein: CASRLGTGGGQPQHF.

As regards this clonotype: With a much larger clone just one base away, this may be a read error. The chain is built from TRBV20-1 and TRBJ2-2; D might be TRBD2 (5 bases). The CDR3 length is 17 residues. Germline-derived CDR1 and CDR2 are DFQATT and SNEGSKA (reference sequence). The CDR3 protein is CCARDLRGPRNTGELFF. DNA of the CDR3: TGCTGTGCTAGAGATCTTCGGGGTCCGCGTAACACCGGGGAGCTGTTTTTT.

The chain links TRBV4-1 to TRBJ2-3; perhaps D is TRBD1 or TRBD2 (5 bases each). The germline CDR1 and CDR2 sequences are MGHRA and YSYEKL. Trimming took off 1 base at V and 5 bases at J, with 13 bases between the two ends. This CDR3 is 15 amino acids long. The CDR3 nucleotides read TGCGCCAGCAGCCAAGGCGGCTGGGGGAGAGATACGCAGTATTTT. Amino acid sequence: CASSQGGWGRDTQYF.

This clonotype was counted ten times or more. This chain links TRBV6-5 with TRBJ2-5; D is undetermined. Germline V gives CDR1 MNHEY, CDR2 SVGAGI. This CDR3 has 11 amino acids. V shed 8 bases and J shed 0 bases, with 4 bases lying between them. The CDR3 DNA follows: TGTGCCAGCGGGTACCAAGAGACCCAGTACTTC. This encodes CASGYQETQYF.

This clonotype was counted ten times or more. The V and J genes are TRBV20-1 and TRBJ2-7; 9 bases line up with TRBD2. Germline V gives CDR1 DFQATT, CDR2 SNEGSKA (reference sequence). This CDR3 is built from 13 residues. The trim removed 4 bases at V and 1 base at J, leaving 2 bases unmatched. The CDR3 spells CSAKTSGSYEQYF. As DNA, the CDR3 is TGCAGTGCTAAGACTAGCGGATCCTACGAGCAGTACTTC.

The sample holds a few counts of this clonotype. The chain combines TRBV5-1 with TRBJ1-3, with D hard to call. CDR1 and CDR2 from the germline V gene are SGHRS and YFSETQ. V dropped 4 bases and J dropped 2 bases, with 1 base sitting between them. This CDR3 has 11 residues. The CDR3: CASSTGNTIYF. DNA of the CDR3: TGCGCCAGCAGCACTGGAAACACCATATATTTT.

The genes are TRBV5-5 and TRBJ2-3, with TRBD1 identical over 12 bases. The CDR3 has 15 amino acids. The germline CDR1 and CDR2 sequences are SGHKS and YYEKEE (reference sequence). Losses at the gene ends were 6 bases for V and 5 bases for J; bases not matched to a gene: 7. For the CDR3, the DNA is TGTGCCAGCAAACCGGGACAGGGGGCGGTAGATACGCAGTATTTT. Its protein is CASKPGQGAVDTQYF.

The rearrangement joins TRBV7-8 to TRBJ2-5; 7 positions agree with TRBD1. V gave up 5 bases and J gave up 6 bases; unmatched junction bases: 6. Germline V gene sequence: CDR1 SGHVS, CDR2 FQNEAQ. The CDR3 covers 13 residues. CDR3 protein: CASSQNRGQTQYF. DNA of the CDR3: TGTGCCAGCAGCCAAAACAGGGGTCAGACCCAGTACTTC. Using reference TRBV7-8 and TRBJ2-5 for the parts outside the CDR3, the full variable domain is GAGVSQSPRYKVAKRGQDVALRCDPISGHVSLFWYQQALGQGPEFLTYFQNEAQLDKSGLPSDRFFAERPEGSVSTLKIQRTQQEDSAVYLCASSQNRGQTQYFGPGTRLLVL.

The rearrangement joins TRBV20-1 to TRBJ2-5, with 7 bases matching TRBD1. The CDR3 covers 14 residues. Trimming at V came to 2 bases and at J to 0 bases, leaving 3 bases not matched to a gene. Germline V gives CDR1 DFQATT, CDR2 SNEGSKA (reference sequence). The CDR3 DNA follows: TGCAGTGCTAGACGCGACAGGGACCAAGAGACCCAGTACTTC. Amino acid sequence: CSARRDRDQETQYF.

This clonotype has ten or more counts. This chain links TRBV6-4 with TRBJ2-1, with TRBD2 identical over 11 bases. This CDR3 has 15 residues. Per germline, CDR1 MRHNA and CDR2 SNTAGT. V lost 1 base and J lost 7; bases outside the gene matches: 3. CDR3 coding DNA: TGTGCCAGCAGTGACTTAGCGGGAGGGAGGAATGAGCAGTTCTTC. Protein: CASSDLAGGRNEQFF.

This clonotype came up many times. The chain is built from TRBV7-2 and TRBJ1-5; D unclear. The V and J ends lost 9 bases and 4 bases respectively, with 13 bases between them. Germline assignment: CDR1 SGHTA and CDR2 FQGNSA. The CDR3 loop spans 13 amino acids. The CDR3 sequence: CASGPLGNQPQHF. The DNA for the CDR3 is TGTGCCAGTGGCCCGTTGGGAAATCAGCCCCAGCATTTT.

J is TRBJ2-1 and V is TRBV10-3; maybe TRBD2 (5 bases). The CDR3 totals 14 residues. Germline V gene sequence: CDR1 ENHRY, CDR2 SYGVKD. The V end was cut by 6 bases, the J end by 8 bases, with 17 bases between. The CDR3 DNA follows: TGTGCCATCAGCTTCCTCTCCCTAGCCGATGAGCAGTTCTTC. Its protein is CAISFLSLADEQFF.

The V gene is TRBV5-1, the J gene TRBJ2-5; 7 bases match TRBD1. V trimming: 4 bases; J trimming: 5 bases; junction bases outside the gene matches: 5. This CDR3 has 13 residues. Germline V gene sequence: CDR1 SGHRS, CDR2 YFSETQ. The chain's CDR3 is CASSEQGSETQYF. The CDR3 bases are TGCGCCAGCAGCGAACAGGGGAGTGAGACCCAGTACTTC.

This clonotype was seen ten or more times. V is TRBV5-6 and J is TRBJ2-1; D might be TRBD1 (5 bases). This CDR3 is 15 amino acids long. From germline, CDR1 is SGHDT and CDR2 YYEEEE. V was cut by 4 bases and J by 5 bases, with 16 bases left in between. Here the CDR3 reads CASSKKRTGHNEQFF. The CDR3 coding sequence is TGTGCCAGCAGCAAAAAGAGAACAGGTCACAATGAGCAGTTCTTC.

The chain carries TRBV7-9 and TRBJ2-3, with a weak D call TRBD2 (6 bases). CDR1 is SEHNR, CDR2 FQNEAQ, per germline (reference sequence). Trimming took 4 bases from V and 4 from J, leaving 15 bases between them. This CDR3 spans 15 amino acids. In nucleotides, the CDR3 is TGTGCCAGCAGCTCCCTTGCGGGACCCTCAGATACGCAGTATTTT. Amino acid sequence: CASSSLAGPSDTQYF.

This clonotype was seen only a few times. The rearrangement joins TRBV7-6 to TRBJ2-7; D is unresolved. The CDR3 totals 11 residues. The ends were cut back, 6 bases at V and 3 bases at J, with 6 bases in the middle. Germline V gives CDR1 SGHVS, CDR2 FNYEAQ. This chain's CDR3 is CASRYIYEQYV. Here the CDR3 DNA reads TGTGCCAGCAGGTATATCTACGAGCAGTACGTC.

This clonotype has ten or more counts. The rearrangement links TRBV3-1 to TRBJ1-2; 7 bases are shared with TRBD1. The germline CDR1 and CDR2 sequences are LGHDT and YNNKEL (reference sequence). The CDR3 runs to 15 residues. Trimming removed 3 bases from V and 4 bases from J; junction bases left unmatched: 8. This CDR3 is CASSQDAQGGYGYTF. The DNA for the CDR3 is TGTGCCAGCAGCCAGGACGCCCAGGGGGGCTATGGCTACACCTTC.

This clonotype has more than one count but fewer than ten. The chain links TRBV4-1 to TRBJ2-7; TRBD2 aligns across 11 bases. J was trimmed by 0 bases and V by 1 base; bases with no gene match: 8. This CDR3 has 18 residues. The germline gives CDR1 MGHRA, CDR2 YSYEKL. The CDR3 region is CASSQGGSSGRSSYEQYF. The CDR3 DNA is TGCGCCAGCAGCCAAGGGGGGTCTAGCGGGAGGAGCTCCTACGAGCAGTACTTC.